These 8 T cell receptor beta chains were sequenced from one sample in a study of beta chain features in type 1 diabetes. Every bit of the isolated RNA underwent reverse transcription, so sequencing read expressed TCRB transcripts. Method: immunoSEQ multiplex PCR; TCRdb's copy keeps in-frame clones and lacks some. Here the sample spans 310,000 or so clones, 8% to 13% being singletons. The material sequenced was naive CD4+ T cells from blood. The receptors stem from a woman in her twenties or thirties in good health.

The CDR3 spells CASSFTGEAGYTF. For the CDR3, the DNA is TGTGCCAGCAGCTTTACAGGGGAGGCTGGCTACACCTTC. The chain has TRBV7-2 and TRBJ1-2, with 7 bases identical to TRBD1. Germline loops: CDR1 SGHTA, CDR2 FQGNSA. CDR3 length equals 13 residues. The V segment lost 3 bases and the J segment 7 bases; nucleotides outside the gene matches: 5.

This clone was picked up a small number of times. V is TRBV6-6 and J is TRBJ1-1, with 7 nucleotides matching TRBD1. The CDR3 sequence is 12 residues long. With V trimmed by 5 bases and J by 8 bases, 5 bases remained unmatched. Germline V gives CDR1 MNHNY, CDR2 SVGAGI (reference sequence). The CDR3, as DNA: TGTGCCAGCAGTACGACAGGGACAGAAGCTTTCTTT. Its protein product is CASSTTGTEAFF.

The chain recombines TRBV6-5 with TRBJ2-1; 7 bases fit TRBD1. Germline V CDR1 and CDR2: MNHEY, SVGAGI. The ends lost 5 bases at V and 7 bases at J; junction bases unmatched: 8. This CDR3 is 14 amino acids long. The CDR3 DNA reads TGTGCCAGCAGTCGACAGGGAGTTTTGAATGAGCAGTTCTTC. Translation gives CASSRQGVLNEQFF.

J is TRBJ2-1 and V is TRBV5-1; TRBD2 matches 14 bases. The CDR3 sequence is 16 residues long. The germline V gene has CDR1 SGHRS and CDR2 YFSETQ. V lost 4 bases to trimming and J lost 5 bases; unmatched junction nucleotides: 5. CDR3 nucleotides: TGCGCCAGCAGCCTGGGACTAGCGGGAGACCACAATGAGCAGTTCTTC. It is translated as CASSLGLAGDHNEQFF.

This clone turned up a few times. This chain's CDR3 is CASSPGELGTGTEQYF. Here the CDR3 DNA reads TGTGCCAGCTCACCGGGTGAACTCGGGACAGGGACCGAGCAGTACTTC. The chain combines TRBV18 with TRBJ2-7, with TRBD1 matching over 9 bases. With 3 bases clipped from V and 6 bases from J, the junction kept 12 bases outside the gene matches. CDR3 length: 16 residues. Germline V gene sequence: CDR1 KGHSH, CDR2 LQKENI.

This clone has just a few counts. The rearrangement links TRBV19 to TRBJ1-5, with D possibly TRBD1 on 6 matching bases. V lost 5 bases, J lost 5 bases, and 19 bases lay in between. CDR1 is LNHDA, CDR2 SQIVND, per germline (reference sequence). The CDR3 has 16 amino acids. The CDR3 coding sequence is TGTGCCAGTAGTGAGAATGCAGGGGCTGATTATCAGCCCCAGCATTTT. Protein: CASSENAGADYQPQHF.

The rearrangement links TRBV28 to TRBJ2-5; D may be TRBD1 (8 bases). Germline V gene data show CDR1 as MDHEN and CDR2 as SYDVKM. V was pared by 7 bases and J by 1 base, with 19 bases between. The CDR3 has 16 residues. The chain's CDR3 is CASTSDRGLPQETQYF. CDR3 DNA sequence: TGTGCCAGCACTTCTGACAGGGGACTACCCCAAGAGACCCAGTACTTC.

The rearrangement links TRBV19 to TRBJ1-5; a weak D match, TRBD1 (5 bases). CDR3 size: 14 residues. The V end lost 5 bases, the J end lost 3 bases, and 11 bases lay between the germline ends. Germline lookup yields CDR1 LNHDA and CDR2 SQIVND (reference sequence). The CDR3 is CASSVQVVNQPQHF. The CDR3, as DNA: TGTGCCAGTAGTGTACAGGTCGTCAATCAGCCCCAGCATTTT.